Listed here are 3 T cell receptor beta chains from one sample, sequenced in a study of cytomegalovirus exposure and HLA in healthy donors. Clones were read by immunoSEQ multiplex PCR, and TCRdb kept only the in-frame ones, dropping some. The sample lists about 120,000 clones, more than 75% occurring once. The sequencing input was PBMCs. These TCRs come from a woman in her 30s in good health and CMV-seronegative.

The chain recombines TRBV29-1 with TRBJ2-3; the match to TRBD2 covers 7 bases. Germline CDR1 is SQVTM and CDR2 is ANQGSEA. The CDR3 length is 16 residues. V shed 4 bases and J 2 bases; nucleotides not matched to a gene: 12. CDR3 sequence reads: CSVVGQAGVDTDTQYF. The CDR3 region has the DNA TGCAGCGTTGTTGGCCAGGCGGGGGTGGACACAGATACGCAGTATTTT.

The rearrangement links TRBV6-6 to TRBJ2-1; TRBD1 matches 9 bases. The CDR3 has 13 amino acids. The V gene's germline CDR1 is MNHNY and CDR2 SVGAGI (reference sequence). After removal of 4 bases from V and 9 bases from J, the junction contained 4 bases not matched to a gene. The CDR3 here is CASSWGTGTEQFF. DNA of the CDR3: TGTGCCAGCAGTTGGGGGACAGGGACTGAGCAGTTCTTC.

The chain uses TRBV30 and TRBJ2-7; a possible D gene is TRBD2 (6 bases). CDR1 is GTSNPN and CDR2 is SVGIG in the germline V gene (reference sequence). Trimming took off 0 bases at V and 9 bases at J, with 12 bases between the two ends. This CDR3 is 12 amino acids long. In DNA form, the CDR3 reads TGTGCCTGGAGTGTAGGAGGGAGTGGGCAGTACTTC. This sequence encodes CAWSVGGSGQYF.